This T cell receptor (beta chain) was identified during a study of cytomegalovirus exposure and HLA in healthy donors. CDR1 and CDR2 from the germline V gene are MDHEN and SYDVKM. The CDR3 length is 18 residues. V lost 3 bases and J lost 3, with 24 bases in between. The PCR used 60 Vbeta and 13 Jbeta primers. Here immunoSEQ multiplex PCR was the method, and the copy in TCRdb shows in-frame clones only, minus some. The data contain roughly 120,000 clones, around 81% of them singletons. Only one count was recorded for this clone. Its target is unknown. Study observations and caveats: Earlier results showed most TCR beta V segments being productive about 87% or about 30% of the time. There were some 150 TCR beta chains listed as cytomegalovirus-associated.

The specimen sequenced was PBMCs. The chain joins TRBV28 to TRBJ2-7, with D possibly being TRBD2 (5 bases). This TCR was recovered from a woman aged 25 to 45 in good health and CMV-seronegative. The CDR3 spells CASSFHAPIRGSFYEQYF. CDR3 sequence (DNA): TGTGCCAGCAGTTTTCACGCCCCGATTCGAGGGTCCTTCTACGAGCAGTACTTC. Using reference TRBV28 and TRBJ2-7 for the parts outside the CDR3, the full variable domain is DVKVTQSSRYLVKRTGEKVFLECVQDMDHENMFWYRQDPGLGLRLIYFSYDVKMKEKGDIPEGYSVSREKKERFSLILESASTNQTSMYLCASSFHAPIRGSFYEQYFGPGTRLTVT.